In its sample, the clone carrying this TCR beta chain was seen a few times. Clones were sequenced by immunoSEQ multiplex PCR, and TCRdb holds only the in-frame ones, with some missing. The table records just under 250,000 clones, 75% to 90% of them present only once. These data come from a study of blood T cell repertoires in COVID-19. At the level of the study: Both acute and convalescent COVID-19 samples were obtained from the United States, Italy and Spain.

The ends were cut back, 10 bases at V and 2 bases at J, with 14 bases in the middle. Germline V gene sequence: CDR1 MNHEY, CDR2 SVGAGI. The CDR3 runs to 13 residues. Recruitment covered about two dozen US areas and drew participants whose ages spanned about 18 to 100 years. Each participant's cohort was designated according to participant-reported clinical history. This TCR derives from a woman aged 25 to 39 who had recovered from COVID-19. The V call is TRBV6-5, the J call TRBJ1-2; D might be TRBD1 (5 bases). Sequenced sample: PBMCs or T cells enriched from blood (not recorded which). DNA for the CDR3: TGTGCCACTCGGGGGGGTCAGAACTATGGCTACACCTTC. Amino acids: CATRGGQNYGYTF.